This TCR beta chain comes out of a study of blood T cell repertoires in COVID-19. Study as a whole: From the United States, Italy and Spain came samples of acute and convalescent COVID-19. T cells, B-cell-depleted T cells, or PBMCs provided the cDNA or gDNA that served as material.

Per the original methods: Amplification of reference gene primers was used by the study to estimate nucleated cell counts. Repertoires were generated with immunoSEQ multiplex PCR, while TCRdb's copy carries only in-frame clones and drops some. That table supplies the V and J calls and clone size; D and trimming were determined from the DNA. Seen here are 250,000 or so clones, over 75% observed once, and the top ten hold around 1.7%. The study drew participants aged about 18 to 95 years from some 25 US areas. The CDR3 contains 12 residues. V was shortened by 6 bases and J by 13 bases, with 13 bases between the two germline ends. Germline CDR1 is LGHDT and CDR2 is YNNKEL (reference sequence).

Sequencing was performed on PBMCs or T cells enriched from blood (not recorded which). This TCR derives from a man aged 35-49 years who had recovered from COVID-19. The chain combines TRBV3-1 (or the pseudogene TRBV3-2) with TRBJ1-6; tentatively, D is TRBD1 (6 bases). CDR3 DNA: TGTGCCAGCAGAGATACAGGGAGTCCCCTCCACTTT. Encoded protein: CASRDTGSPLHF.